This TCR beta chain was captured in a study of cytomegalovirus exposure and HLA in healthy donors (dated by TCRdb to the late 2010s). Regarding the research as a whole: According to an earlier analysis of 550 to 700 of the donors, 150 million to 200 million T cells yielded some 110 million unique TCR beta sequences and about 300 Gb of sequence data. Typing coverage varied by locus: roughly 629-630 donors for A, B, C, DRB1 and DQB1; approximately 500 for DQA1; around 610 for DPA1; approximately 490 for DPB1. All discovery cohort repertoires had been generated using a single sequencing platform. A separate validation cohort of over a hundred different subjects was used in addition to the roughly 640-subject first cohort. The T cell repertoires of 666 subjects were profiled by immunosequencing and related to cytomegalovirus serostatus. In an earlier analysis of around 540 of the donors, high-throughput TCR beta sequencing was used to judge whether each TCR beta V gene segment behaved as functional or pseudogenic. Alongside the repertoire data, information on donor age, sex, ethnicity and CMV serostatus was compiled. To study patterns of TCR occurrence, a later analysis re-analyzed previously published TCR beta repertoires from just over 650 donors and added high-resolution HLA genotyping. High-throughput TCR immunosequencing, statistical association of individual TCRs with disease status, and machine learning were combined to predict cytomegalovirus infection status. Approximately 300 gigabases of sequencing data and 70 million to 100 million unique TCR sequences made up an early release that covered around 640 HLA-typed donors. Rather than drawing on any new phenotypic data, the later analysis identified candidate immune exposures from TCR beta sequences and the way those sequences occurred across donors. HLA typing included class I and class II loci at four-digit resolution. Of the roughly 430 genotyped donors, roughly 85% fell in the genetic ancestry cluster associated with self-reported Caucasian donors. Among several hundred genotyped donors of the cohort, an average of roughly 230,000 unique TCR beta nucleotide sequences was sequenced per donor, of which 15% to 20% were non-productive. Because of strong linkage in the cohort, roughly five DR-DQ haplotypes were treated as single units for association and clustering. In a later genetic analysis, genome-wide SNP genotypes for about 65% of the roughly 700 donors were used, and that subset was treated as a discovery cohort. The study was designed to test whether signatures of past pathogen exposure could be identified by cataloging public T cell receptors.

What the study reported, not specific to this receptor: The classifier was reported to diagnose cytomegalovirus status with high specificity and sensitivity in both the original cohort and the validation cohort. Three of the identified cytomegalovirus-associated TCR beta chains were confirmed in vitro to be specific for cytomegalovirus antigens. For the cohort, immune exposure information was limited to CMV serostatus. Correlated functional status among segregating V segments might be attributable to linkage disequilibrium, but an unknown experimental factor could not be ruled out. In a later analysis, the rate of TCR association differed among HLA loci, with DRB1 alleles having the most associated TCRs and HLA-C alleles having the fewest. Several of the top co-occurrence clusters appeared to be linked to parvovirus B19, influenza, CMV and Epstein-Barr virus, according to a later analysis. V-gene and J-gene trimming of TCR beta chains was associated with a missense DCLRE1C variant in a later genetic analysis, and the association was replicated in an independent cohort. Presence/absence analyses assumed roughly uniform sequencing depth across donors, an assumption that may not hold. Strong co-occurrence of HLA alleles, especially DR and DQ, made assigning TCR associations to individual alleles difficult. HLA typing was unavailable for some donors at each locus, so association tests used only the typed subset. In a later analysis, HLA-associated TCR beta chains showed more clonal expansion and lower generation probabilities than non-associated chains that were equally common. Because counts were too low, some 16 rarely observed V segments, including chromosome 9 orphons, were excluded from the earlier analysis of 587 of the donors. It was suggested by the authors that the approach could potentially be generalized to other disease states and immunological phenotypes. According to a later genetic analysis, donors in an Asian-associated ancestry cluster had fewer N-insertions in productive TCRs than the approximately 700-donor mean. In this cohort, only TCR beta chains were sequenced, and detectable features were limited by the absence of alpha or paired-chain data. A further reported finding was that TCR beta sequences accurately predicted the HLA-A and HLA-B alleles for most subjects in the first cohort. A group of highly shared sequence variants was considered likely to be a technical artifact of the sequencing pipeline. The 87-base-pair reads could not distinguish some IMGT-functional V segments, including TRBV6-2 and TRBV6-3, so those segments were excluded. While some public TCRs were present in many individuals, most TCR sequences turned up only very rarely across donors. In an earlier analysis of some 540 of the donors, most TCR beta V segments appeared in productive rearrangements about 87% or about 30% of the time, broadly matching IMGT annotations. A later analysis found that most CMV-associated TCR beta chains appeared HLA-restricted, with HLA associations seemingly driven largely by CMV exposure. The study listed approximately 150 TCR beta chains as associated with cytomegalovirus. In a later analysis, some 17,000 TCR beta sequences were associated with specific HLA alleles at a false discovery rate of 0.05.

Receptor amplification or capture employed the immunoSEQ multiplex PCR assay. The multiplex PCR relied on a mix of 60 forward primers for TCR Vbeta segments and 13 reverse primers for TCR Jbeta segments. Amplification of the CDR3 region of rearranged TCR beta genes was performed with a multiplex PCR assay on genomic DNA. The amplified TCR beta libraries were sequenced on the Illumina HiSeq System as 87-base-pair reads. As for the authors' bioinformatics: A later analysis counted tens of millions of unique TCR beta chains across the 700 or so repertoires, and some 12 million of these chains were shared by at least two donors. Raw reads were error-corrected and collapsed into unique sequences with a nearest-neighbor algorithm that merged closely related sequences to remove PCR and sequencing errors. CDR3 sequences were aligned to IMGT reference sequences to assign V, D and J gene segments. Each retained sequence needed at least a six-nucleotide match to both a V gene segment and a J gene segment. Rearrangements were classified as productive when the CDR3 lacked stop codons and remained in frame with V and J, and all other rearrangements were classified as non-productive. CDR3 was defined by IMGT convention, running from the second conserved V-encoded cysteine to the conserved J-encoded phenylalanine. Sequences without an unambiguous match to a single V gene segment were excluded from the earlier analysis of almost 600 of the donors. An earlier analysis of approximately 590 of the donors called V segments functional above 56.7% productive rearrangements and segregating when the between-donor standard deviation exceeded 5%. A statistical classification framework was built for diagnosing cytomegalovirus status from the catalog of TCR beta chain sequences. In a later analysis, TCR nucleotide sequences were compared against IMGT/GENE-DB human TR gene sequences so that V and J genes could be assigned. Using the TCRdist pipeline, a later analysis assigned CDR3 sequences along with most-parsimonious VDJ recombination scenarios. A later analysis defined each TCR beta chain by its CDR3 amino acid sequence plus V-gene family, and excluded reads lacking a unique V-gene family. In a later analysis, fewer than 650 highly shared, low-generation-probability nucleotide sequences were removed to address suspected cross-contamination and a sequencing artifact. In a later analysis, a clonal expansion index for each public chain was calculated from normalized within-repertoire ranks of inferred template counts. Generation probabilities in a later analysis came from a VDJ recombination model fitted to out-of-frame rearrangements, and those results were checked against IGoR. In a later analysis, TCR-TCR, TCR-HLA and TCR-CMV co-occurrence was scored with hypergeometric tests, and a repertoire-size bias correction was applied to TCR pairs. False discovery rates were estimated in a later analysis by permuting HLA or CMV assignments 20 times. In a later analysis, co-occurring TCRs were grouped using DBSCAN, with TCRdist sequence similarity added in when clustering inside HLA-allele-positive subsets. For co-occurrence clustering, repertoires with fewer than 30,000 or more than 120,000 public chains were excluded, along with roughly five repertoires with anomalous nucleotide sharing. TCRdb provides this immuneACCESS table in a form limited to in-frame rearrangements. Some clones are lacking; in checked studies, under half of them reflect an unresolved V gene, and why the rest are absent is not known. V and J calls and clone size are copied from that table; D and trimming were computed from the DNA. Counted in this sample were 83,000 or so clones; about 80% of them appeared once. Together, the top ten hold 9.5% to 13% of the sample.

About this clone itself: No cognate antigen has been identified for it. Per-nucleotide qualities are absent, and no much larger clonotype sits a single base away.

The cohort was made up of 500 to 800 healthy bone marrow donors. Cohort members were all nominally healthy when sampled, although unrecorded immune exposures were likely present. The donor was CMV seropositive and was included in the group of 250 to 300 seropositive cohort members. A peripheral blood sample was collected from each donor, and TCR beta sequencing was performed on peripheral blood mononuclear cells. Genomic DNA was extracted from the blood cell samples with the Qiagen DNeasy Blood Extraction Kit. Spanning cysteine to phenylalanine, the CDR3 consists of 15 amino acids. Only the CDR3 part of the read is kept: 45 bases, read in frame from the first base. CDR1 and CDR2 are read off the germline V gene as MNHNS and SASEGT. V and J are trimmed by 6 bases and 4 bases, and the gene matches miss 7 bases of the junction.

Source material: PBMCs. The TCR comes from a man aged 25-45 years in good health and CMV-seropositive. The rearranged chain carries TRBV6-1 and TRBJ2-3; TRBD1 aligns with 10 central bases. The DNA reads TGTGCCAGCAGAAGGACAGGGGGAATTTCAGATACGCAGTATTTT. This yields the protein CASRRTGGISDTQYF.